Included here is one TCR beta chain sequence, with context. Method: immunoSEQ multiplex PCR; TCRdb's copy keeps in-frame clones and lacks some. The table has fewer than 400,000 clones, under 90% seen once. This record comes from a study of blood T cell repertoires in COVID-19. At the level of the study: Sources were T cells, B-cell-depleted T cells, or PBMCs; the material itself was cDNA or gDNA.

In germline, CDR1 is LGHNT, CDR2 FRNRAP. The V segment lost 0 bases and the J segment 4 bases; nucleotides outside the gene matches: 3. The CDR3 consists of 17 residues. This sequence joins TRBV12-5 and TRBJ1-6, with 10 bases identical to TRBD1. Sequencing input: peripheral blood. This clonotype was obtained from a woman younger than 45 with COVID-19, enrolled during active disease. The CDR3 is CASGLVLGQGYNSPLHF. CDR3 nucleotide sequence: TGTGCTAGTGGTTTGGTACTGGGACAGGGGTATAATTCACCCCTCCACTTT.